In this sample, the clone carrying this TCR beta chain turned up a few times. The antigen is unknown. The V segment lost 3 bases and the J segment 6 bases; nucleotides outside the gene matches: 4. This CDR3 is built from 14 residues. The germline gives CDR1 KGHSH, CDR2 LQKENI. This sample is drawn from a study of T cells after yellow fever vaccination. Study outcomes and limitations: Contaminating bulk clonotypes could be abundant in FACS-sorted repertoires. Peak timing came faster in the weaker secondary response, day 5 versus 15.

Generation of TCR cDNA used 5'RACE template switching (which added a universal primer site and UMIs). Using its own MiXCR run on the 5' RACE reads, TCRdb lists one record per CDR3 protein. The sample records about 330,000 distinct CDR3 sequences, about 7.8% being singletons. Sequences were derived from PBMCs, sampled around 45 days after the first yellow fever vaccination. The origin of this receptor is a man in his late teens or twenties who received the YFV17D yellow fever vaccine. The chain carries TRBV18 and TRBJ2-7, with TRBD2 matching 11 bases. CDR3 bases: TGTGCCAGCTCACCTAGCGGGGGGGCAGGCGAGCAGTACTTC. Its translation: CASSPSGGAGEQYF.